The rows below give T cell receptor beta chains drawn from one sample of a study of blood T cell repertoires in COVID-19. Sequenced by immunoSEQ multiplex PCR; TCRdb stores in-frame clones only, minus some. This sample has approximately 180,000 clones, with approximately 85% found just once. Sequencing input: peripheral blood. Every receptor here comes from a woman older than 75 with acute or convalescent COVID-19. Both conserved end residues are part of each CDR3. A D gene is named only where the DNA matches it firmly. Size is omitted from some rows. Given values are once, few, many or a class for expanded clones.

d_call j_call clone_size v_call cdr3_nt cdr3_aa
TRBD1 TRBJ2-3 NA TRBV30 TGTGCCTGGAGTGTACAGGGGGGCACGCAGTATTTT CAWSVQGGTQYF
TRBD1 TRBJ1-2 NA TRBV27 TGTGCCAGCAGCCCGGGACAGGACTATGGCTACACCTTC CASSPGQDYGYTF
TRBD2 TRBJ2-1 NA TRBV5-4 TGTGCCAGCAGCTTGGCCGGGCTAGCGGGGGATGAGCAGTTCTTC CASSLAGLAGDEQFF
TRBD1 TRBJ1-2 NA TRBV2 TGTGCCAGCAGTTTAGACAGGGTAACGAATGGCTACACCTTC CASSLDRVTNGYTF
NA TRBJ1-5 NA TRBV7-9 TGTGCCAGCAGCTCTCGGGGGATGGGCAATCAGCCCCAGCATTTT CASSSRGMGNQPQHF
TRBD2 TRBJ2-1 NA TRBV10-2 TGCGCCAGCGAGGCGGGGGGCCGCTTTGGTGAGCAGTTCTTC CASEAGGRFGEQFF
NA TRBJ1-2 NA TRBV7-9 TGTGCCAGCAGCTTAGCGAACTGGGACATCGGCTGGGGAGGCTACACCTTC CASSLANWDIGWGGYTF
NA TRBJ1-5 NA TRBV5-4 TGTGCCAGCAGCGCAGGGGGCAATCAGCCCCAGCATTTT CASSAGGNQPQHF
TRBD2 TRBJ2-1 NA TRBV2 TGTGCCAGCAGTGAATCCCGACTAGCGGGCATGAGCTCCTACAATGAGCAGTTCTTC CASSESRLAGMSSYNEQFF
NA TRBJ2-7 NA TRBV7-2 TGTGCCAGCAGGACTCGAGGAGGGGTGTACGAGCAGTACTTC CASRTRGGVYEQYF
NA TRBJ1-5 NA TRBV30 TGTGCCTGGAGTGGAGATCTCGGCGGGGTACAGCCCCAGCATTTT CAWSGDLGGVQPQHF
NA TRBJ1-2 NA TRBV4-1 TGCGCCAGCAGCCAAGGGAGGTCGGGCGGGGCTGTTGGCTACACCTTC CASSQGRSGGAVGYTF
NA TRBJ2-3 NA TRBV28 TGTGCCAGCACCGCCCTACCAGATACGCAGTATTTT CASTALPDTQYF
TRBD2 TRBJ2-7 NA TRBV7-6 TGTGCCAGCAGCTTGGCCGGGACTAGGGCTTCCGAGCAGTACTTC CASSLAGTRASEQYF
TRBD2 TRBJ2-2 once TRBV25-1 TGTGCCAGCAGCGGTTGGGGGGGGAACACCGGGGAGCTGTTTTTT CASSGWGGNTGELFF
TRBD1 TRBJ1-1 NA TRBV5-1 TGCGCCAGCAGCTTCGGGACAGCGAACACTGAAGCTTTCTTT CASSFGTANTEAFF
NA TRBJ1-5 NA TRBV15 TGTGCCACCAGCAGAGCGGGGGGGAGCAATCAGCCCCAGCATTTT CATSRAGGSNQPQHF
TRBD1 TRBJ2-1 NA TRBV7-3 TGTGCCAGCAGCCCCACCCCGACAGGGGGTTACAATGAGCAGTTCTTC CASSPTPTGGYNEQFF
NA TRBJ2-2 NA TRBV19 TGTGCCAGTAGTATTAGGAGATTTAACACCGGGGAGCTGTTTTTT CASSIRRFNTGELFF
NA TRBJ1-2 once TRBV6-5 TGTGCCAGCAGTAAGGAGGGCAGGGCTTCTGGCTACACCTTC CASSKEGRASGYTF
TRBD1 TRBJ1-2 few TRBV25-1 TGTGCCAGCAGTGCTCCAGGGGGCTTCTATGGCTACACCTTC CASSAPGGFYGYTF
NA TRBJ1-1 NA TRBV12-5 TGTGCTAGTGGCCGCCCGGGGGACACTGAAGCTTTCTTT CASGRPGDTEAFF
NA TRBJ2-1 NA TRBV7-6 TGTGCCAGCAGCCGGGACACATACAATGAGCAGTTCTTC CASSRDTYNEQFF
NA TRBJ1-4 NA TRBV5-6 TGTGCCAGCAGCTTGAAGGGAGGGAGGCGGGGTGAAAAACTGTTTTTT CASSLKGGRRGEKLFF
NA TRBJ1-2 NA TRBV27 TGTGCCAGCAGTTTATCGGGGAGGGGACCTGGCTACACCTTC CASSLSGRGPGYTF
NA TRBJ2-7 NA TRBV5-6 TGTGCCAGCAGCTCCGTCTCAGACAGCCCCTACGAGCAGTACTTC CASSSVSDSPYEQYF
TRBD2 TRBJ2-7 NA TRBV5-1 TGCGCCAGCAGCTTCGGACTAGCGACGGCCTACGAGCAGTACTTC CASSFGLATAYEQYF
TRBD2 TRBJ2-1 NA TRBV9 TGTGCCAGCAGCCCCAGAGGCCTAGCGGGGGGTGCTGAGCAGTTCTTC CASSPRGLAGGAEQFF
TRBD2 TRBJ2-3 NA TRBV11-2 TGTGCCAGCAGCTTAGGGACTAGCGGGGGGATTAGCACAGATACGCAGTATTTT CASSLGTSGGISTDTQYF
TRBD2 TRBJ2-7 few TRBV18 TGTGCCAGCTCCCCTCGGGGGGGTCCCGAGCAGTACTTC CASSPRGGPEQYF
TRBD2 TRBJ2-3 NA TRBV19 TGTGCCAGTAGCAAACTAGCGGATTACACAGATACGCAGTATTTT CASSKLADYTDTQYF
TRBD2 TRBJ2-3 NA TRBV30 TGTGCCTGGAGTGTACGGCTAGCGGGGGCGAGGGCAGATACGCAGTATTTT CAWSVRLAGARADTQYF
TRBD1 TRBJ2-6 NA TRBV30 TGTGCCTGGGACAGGGCAGGGTCTGGGGCCAACGTCCTGACTTTC CAWDRAGSGANVLTF
TRBD1 TRBJ2-5 NA TRBV7-9 TGTGCCAGCAGCTCGGACAGGGGAAGGGAGACCCAGTACTTC CASSSDRGRETQYF
NA TRBJ2-3 NA TRBV19 TGTGCCAGTAGTTTACAGGGCGCAGATACGCAGTATTTT CASSLQGADTQYF